The present TCR beta chain was sequenced within a study of blood T cell repertoires in COVID-19 (dated by TCRdb to between 2020 and 2021). Background on the whole study: Collaborator samples came from the United States, Italy and Spain and covered acute and convalescent phases of COVID-19. The material from the prospective study consisted of cDNA or gDNA derived from T cells, B-cell-depleted T cells, or PBMCs. Samples came from the ongoing ImmuneRACE study (first 160 participants) plus 1,254 subjects from 6 global collaborators. The dataset comprised deeply sampled blood TCRbeta repertoires from subjects exposed to, actively infected with, or recovered from COVID-19. A freely available public database, intended as a resource for researchers studying the immune response to SARS-CoV-2, is where the repertoires were released. Where HLA class I and class II types were available, the types were taken from metadata supplied by the sample provider, not from assay-based typing. A de-identified subject ID, COVID-19 status, age in years and sex were almost always included in the sample metadata. Study-wide conclusions, independent of this receptor: The amount of clinical and demographic metadata varied by source and participant and was provided uncurated.

The immunoSEQ Assay, a bias-controlled multiplex PCR, was used to amplify TCRbeta CDR3 regions from genomic DNA. Per the authors' processing: The number of nucleated cells in each sample was estimated from the amplification of reference gene primers within the assay. To quantify the absolute abundance of each unique TCRbeta CDR3 rearrangement, sequence reads were collapsed and filtered. Productive Simpson clonality was computed per sample as the square root of Simpson's diversity index over productive rearrangements. TCRdb took over this immuneACCESS table, retaining in-frame rearrangements with V and J assigned. Such tables are incomplete; in checked studies, under half of the missing clones stem from an unresolved V gene, and the remainder is unexplained. V and J calls and clone size follow that table, whereas D and trimming were derived from the DNA. This sample holds roughly 87,000 clones; 86% were observed only once. Jointly, the top ten make up 7.5% to 9.5% of the sample.

Collaborating institutions collected whole blood in K2EDTA tubes following their own protocols. For TCRbeta analysis, collaborators shipped samples in one of three forms: frozen whole blood, isolated PBMCs, or DNA extracted from either of those sample types. Inclusive of the bounding cysteine and phenylalanine, the CDR3 is 16 residues long. Of all the DNA, just the CDR3 is kept, 48 bases in frame from base 1. CDR1 and CDR2 are drawn from the germline V gene: SGHTA, FQGTGA. V is pruned by 2 bases and J by 0 bases, leaving 5 bases of the junction without a gene match. This clone was found a few times. What this receptor recognizes is not known. Per-base quality was not reported, and no clone a single base away is much larger than it.

The rearrangement combines TRBV7-3 with TRBJ1-1; 8 central nucleotides agree with TRBD1. The clonotype was recovered from a man in his fifties or sixties with active COVID-19. The sample consisted of peripheral blood. The CDR3 has the sequence CASSLRGDRMNTEAFF. The DNA is as follows: TGTGCCAGCAGCTTACGGGGGGACAGGATGAACACTGAAGCTTTCTTT.